This T cell receptor (beta chain) was profiled in a study of blood T cell repertoires in COVID-19. Background on the study: Collection of acute and convalescent COVID-19 samples took place in the United States, Italy and Spain. Nucleic acid was either cDNA or gDNA, and it came from T cells, B-cell-depleted T cells, or PBMCs.

CDR1 and CDR2 (germline): LNHDA, SQIVND (reference sequence). CDR3 length: 12 residues. Trimming cost V 9 bases and J 9 bases, with 17 bases left between them. How the authors handled the data: By means of reference gene primer amplification, nucleated cell counts were estimated. The assay was immunoSEQ multiplex PCR, and TCRdb's table has in-frame clones only and misses some. V, J and clone size were drawn from that table, and D and trimming were deduced from the DNA. The profile shows 51,000 or so clones, about 90% of them singletons. Sequenced sample: peripheral blood. This TCR came from a man older than 75 with active or convalescent COVID-19. V gene TRBV19 combines with J gene TRBJ1-1; TRBD1 is a possible D gene (6 bases). This CDR3 is CASTDVGTKAFF. As DNA, the CDR3 is TGTGCCAGCACAGACGTTGGGACAAAAGCTTTCTTT.